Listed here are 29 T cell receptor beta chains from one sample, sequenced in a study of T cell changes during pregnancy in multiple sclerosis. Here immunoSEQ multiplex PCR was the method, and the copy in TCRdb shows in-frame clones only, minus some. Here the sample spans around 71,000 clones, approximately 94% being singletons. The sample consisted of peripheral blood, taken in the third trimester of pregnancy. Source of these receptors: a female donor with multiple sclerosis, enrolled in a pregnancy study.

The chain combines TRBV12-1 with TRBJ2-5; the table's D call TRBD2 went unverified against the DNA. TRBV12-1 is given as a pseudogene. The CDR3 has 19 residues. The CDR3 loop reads CASSFVLPGLAGGGETQYF. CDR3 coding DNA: TGTGCCAGCAGCTTTGTGCTACCGGGACTAGCGGGAGGCGGGGAGACCCAGTACTTC.

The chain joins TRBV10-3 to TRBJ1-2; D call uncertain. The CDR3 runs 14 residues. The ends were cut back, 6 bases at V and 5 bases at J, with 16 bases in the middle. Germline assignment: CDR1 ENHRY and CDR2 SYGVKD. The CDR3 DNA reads TGTGCCATCAGAACCGGGCCCAGCGGGTATGGCTACACCTTC. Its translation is CAIRTGPSGYGYTF.

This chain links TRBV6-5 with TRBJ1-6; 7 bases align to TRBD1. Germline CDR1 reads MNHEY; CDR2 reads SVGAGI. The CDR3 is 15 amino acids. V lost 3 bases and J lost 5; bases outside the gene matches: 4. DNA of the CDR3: TGTGCCAGCAGTTATCAGGGGGTGAATAATTCACCCCTCCACTTT. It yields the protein CASSYQGVNNSPLHF.

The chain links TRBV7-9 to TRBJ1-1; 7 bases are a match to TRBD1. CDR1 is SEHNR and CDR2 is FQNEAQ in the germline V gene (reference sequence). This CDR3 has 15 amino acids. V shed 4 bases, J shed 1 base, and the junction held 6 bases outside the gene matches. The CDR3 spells CASSSADRSNTEAFF. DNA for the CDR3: TGTGCCAGCAGCTCCGCGGACAGGTCGAACACTGAAGCTTTCTTT.

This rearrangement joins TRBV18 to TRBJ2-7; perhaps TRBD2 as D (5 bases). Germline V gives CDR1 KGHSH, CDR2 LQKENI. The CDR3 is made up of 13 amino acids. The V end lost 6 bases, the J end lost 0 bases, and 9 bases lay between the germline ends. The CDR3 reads CASSAGASYEQYF. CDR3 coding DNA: TGTGCCAGCTCGGCGGGCGCCTCCTACGAGCAGTACTTC.

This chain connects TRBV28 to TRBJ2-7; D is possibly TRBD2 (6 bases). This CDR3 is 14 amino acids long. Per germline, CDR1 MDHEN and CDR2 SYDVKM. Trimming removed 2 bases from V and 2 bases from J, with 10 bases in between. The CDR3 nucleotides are TGTGCCAGCAGTTTAATTGGGACTCCCTACGAGCAGTACTTC. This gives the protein CASSLIGTPYEQYF. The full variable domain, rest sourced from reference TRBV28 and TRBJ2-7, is DVKVTQSSRYLVKRTGEKVFLECVQDMDHENMFWYRQDPGLGLRLIYFSYDVKMKEKGDIPEGYSVSREKKERFSLILESASTNQTSMYLCASSLIGTPYEQYFGPGTRLTVT.

CDR3 nucleotides: TGTGCCAGCAGCCTAAGCGAGGCAAGGGGAAATGAGCAGTTCTTC. It yields the protein CASSLSEARGNEQFF. This sequence joins TRBV11-2 and TRBJ2-1; D perhaps matches TRBD1 (5 bases). Germline CDR1 is SGHAT and CDR2 is FQNNGV. V shed 5 bases and J shed 7 bases, with 18 bases lying between them. The CDR3 has 15 residues.

The DNA for the CDR3 is TGTGCCAGCAGTTTTAAGGGGGTAACGCAGTATTTT. It codes for CASSFKGVTQYF. V usage is TRBV27 and J usage is TRBJ2-3; D possibly corresponds to TRBD1 (6 bases). Germline loops: CDR1 MNHEY, CDR2 SMNVEV (reference sequence). The CDR3 totals 12 residues. The germline V and J ends were trimmed by 3 bases and 9 bases, with 10 bases remaining between them.

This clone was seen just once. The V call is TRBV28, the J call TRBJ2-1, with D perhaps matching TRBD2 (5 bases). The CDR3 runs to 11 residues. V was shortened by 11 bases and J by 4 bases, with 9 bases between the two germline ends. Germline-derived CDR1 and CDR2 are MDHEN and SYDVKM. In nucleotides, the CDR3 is TGTGCCGTTAGAGGGTACAATGAGCAGTTCTTC. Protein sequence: CAVRGYNEQFF. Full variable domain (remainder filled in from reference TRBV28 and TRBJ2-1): DVKVTQSSRYLVKRTGEKVFLECVQDMDHENMFWYRQDPGLGLRLIYFSYDVKMKEKGDIPEGYSVSREKKERFSLILESASTNQTSMYLCAVRGYNEQFFGPGTRLTVL.

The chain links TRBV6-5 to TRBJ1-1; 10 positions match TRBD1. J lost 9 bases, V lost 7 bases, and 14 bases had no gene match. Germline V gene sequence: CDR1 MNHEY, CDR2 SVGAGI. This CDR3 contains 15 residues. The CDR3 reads CASTLSRTGGRKAFF. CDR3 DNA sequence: TGTGCCAGCACTCTCTCTAGGACAGGGGGGCGTAAAGCTTTCTTT.

Written as DNA, the CDR3 is TGTGCCAGCAGCTTAGAGAGCAGGGGCGCCCAAAGCTACACCTTC. Amino acid sequence: CASSLESRGAQSYTF. V and J are TRBV7-9 and TRBJ1-2, with TRBD1 as a possible D gene (6 bases). V lost 1 base and J lost 9, with 18 bases in between. The CDR3 extends over 15 amino acids. From germline, CDR1 is SEHNR and CDR2 FQNEAQ (reference sequence).

DNA for the CDR3: TGTGCCTGGAGTGTAAATAGGGGCGAGCAGTACTTC. Its protein is CAWSVNRGEQYF. This chain uses TRBV30 with TRBJ2-7, with TRBD1 as a possible D gene (5 bases). The CDR3 has 12 residues. The germline gives CDR1 GTSNPN, CDR2 SVGIG (reference sequence). The V end was cut by 0 bases, the J end by 6 bases, with 9 bases between.

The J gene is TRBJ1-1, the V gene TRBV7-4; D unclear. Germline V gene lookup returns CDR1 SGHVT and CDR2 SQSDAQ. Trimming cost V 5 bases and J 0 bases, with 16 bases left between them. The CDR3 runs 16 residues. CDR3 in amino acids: CASSRRREKMNTEAFF. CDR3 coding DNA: TGTGCCAGCAGCCGAAGGAGGGAGAAGATGAACACTGAAGCTTTCTTT. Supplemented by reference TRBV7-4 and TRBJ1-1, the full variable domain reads GAGVSQSPRYKVAKRGRDVALRCDSISGHVTLYWYRQTLGQGSEVLTYSQSDAQRDKSGRPSGRFSAERPERSVSTLKIQRTEQGDSAVYLCASSRRREKMNTEAFFGQGTRLTVV.

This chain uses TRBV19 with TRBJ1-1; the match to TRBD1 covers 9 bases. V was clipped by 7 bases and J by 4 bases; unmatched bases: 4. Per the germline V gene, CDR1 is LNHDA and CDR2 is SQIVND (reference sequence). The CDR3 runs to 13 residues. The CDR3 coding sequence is TGTGCCAGTATAGTGACAGGGGGCACTGAAGCTTTCTTT. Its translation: CASIVTGGTEAFF.

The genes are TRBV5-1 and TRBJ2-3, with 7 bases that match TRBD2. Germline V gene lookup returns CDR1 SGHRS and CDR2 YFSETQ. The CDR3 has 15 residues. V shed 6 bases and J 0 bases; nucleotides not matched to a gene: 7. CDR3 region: CASNLAEASTDTQYF. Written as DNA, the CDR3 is TGCGCCAGCAACCTAGCGGAGGCTAGCACAGATACGCAGTATTTT.

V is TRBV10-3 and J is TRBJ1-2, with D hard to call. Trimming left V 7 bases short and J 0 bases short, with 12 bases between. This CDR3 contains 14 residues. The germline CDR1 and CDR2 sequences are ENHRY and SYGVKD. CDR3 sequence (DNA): TGTGCCATCACCGACACCCTCTCTAACTATGGCTACACCTTC. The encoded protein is CAITDTLSNYGYTF.

The CDR3 DNA is TGCGCCAGCAGCGGAGGGAGCTACAATGAGCAGTTCTTC. This translates into CASSGGSYNEQFF. The V gene is TRBV5-1, the J gene TRBJ2-1; possibly TRBD2 for D (6 bases). The CDR3 is 13 amino acids. V was clipped by 4 bases and J by 3 bases, with 8 bases between them. Germline CDR1 SGHRS, CDR2 YFSETQ.

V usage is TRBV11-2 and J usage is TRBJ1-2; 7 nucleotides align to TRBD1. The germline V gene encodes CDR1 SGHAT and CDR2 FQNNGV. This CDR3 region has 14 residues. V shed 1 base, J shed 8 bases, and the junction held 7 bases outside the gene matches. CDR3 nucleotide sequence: TGTGCCAGCAGCTTAGGGGCAGGGGGAGACGGCTACACCTTC. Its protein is CASSLGAGGDGYTF.

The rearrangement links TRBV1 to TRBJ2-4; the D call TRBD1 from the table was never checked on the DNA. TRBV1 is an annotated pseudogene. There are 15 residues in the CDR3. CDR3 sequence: CTSSQARTAKNIQYF. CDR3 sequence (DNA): TGCACCAGCAGCCAAGCCCGGACAGCAAAAAACATTCAGTACTTC.

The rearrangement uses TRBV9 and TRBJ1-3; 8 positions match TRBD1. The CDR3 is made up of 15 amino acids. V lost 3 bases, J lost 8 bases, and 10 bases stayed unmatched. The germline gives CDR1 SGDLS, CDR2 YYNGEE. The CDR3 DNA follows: TGTGCCAGCAGCGGAGCAGGGGGCAGGGGAGACACCATATATTTT. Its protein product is CASSGAGGRGDTIYF.

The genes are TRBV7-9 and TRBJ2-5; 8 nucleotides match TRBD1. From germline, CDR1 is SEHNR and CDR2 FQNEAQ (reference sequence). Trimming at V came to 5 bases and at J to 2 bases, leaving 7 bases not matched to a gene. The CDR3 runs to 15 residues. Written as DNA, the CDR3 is TGTGCCAGCAGCCCGGACAGGGCACAGCAAGAGACCCAGTACTTC. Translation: CASSPDRAQQETQYF.

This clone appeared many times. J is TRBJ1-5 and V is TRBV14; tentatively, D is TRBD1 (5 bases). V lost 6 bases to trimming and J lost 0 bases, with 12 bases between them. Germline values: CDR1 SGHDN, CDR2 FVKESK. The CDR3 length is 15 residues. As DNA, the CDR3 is TGTGCCAGCAGTCTGGACGGACATAGCAATCAGCCCCAGCATTTT. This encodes CASSLDGHSNQPQHF.

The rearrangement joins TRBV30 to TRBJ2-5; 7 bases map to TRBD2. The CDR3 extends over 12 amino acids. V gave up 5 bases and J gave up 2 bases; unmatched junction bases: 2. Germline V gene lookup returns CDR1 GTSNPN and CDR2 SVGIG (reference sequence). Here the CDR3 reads CAWGAGQETQYF. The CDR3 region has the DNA TGTGCCTGGGGAGCGGGACAAGAGACCCAGTACTTC.

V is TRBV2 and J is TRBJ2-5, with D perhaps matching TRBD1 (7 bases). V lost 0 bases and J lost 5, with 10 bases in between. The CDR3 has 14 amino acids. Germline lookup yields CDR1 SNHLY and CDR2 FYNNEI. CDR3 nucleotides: TGTGCCAGCAGTGAAGCCAGGGGGGACGAGACCCAGTACTTC. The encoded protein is CASSEARGDETQYF.

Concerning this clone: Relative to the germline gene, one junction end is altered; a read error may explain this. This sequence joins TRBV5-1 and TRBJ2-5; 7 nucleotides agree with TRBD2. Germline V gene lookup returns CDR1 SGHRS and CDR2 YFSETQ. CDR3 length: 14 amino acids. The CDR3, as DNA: TGCGCCAGCTGCTTAGGGGTAGCGGGAGAGACCCAGTACTTC. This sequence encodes CASCLGVAGETQYF. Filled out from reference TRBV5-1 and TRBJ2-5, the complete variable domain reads KAGVTQTPRYLIKTRGQQVTLSCSPISGHRSVSWYQQTPGQGLQFLFEYFSETQRNKGNFPGRFSGRQFSNSRSEMNVSTLELGDSALYLCASCLGVAGETQYFGPGTRLLVL.

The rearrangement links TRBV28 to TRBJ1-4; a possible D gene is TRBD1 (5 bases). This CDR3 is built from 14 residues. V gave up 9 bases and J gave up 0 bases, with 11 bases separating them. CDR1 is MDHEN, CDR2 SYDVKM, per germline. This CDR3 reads CASSTDSTNEKLFF. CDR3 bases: TGTGCCAGTTCGACAGACTCAACTAATGAAAAACTGTTTTTT.

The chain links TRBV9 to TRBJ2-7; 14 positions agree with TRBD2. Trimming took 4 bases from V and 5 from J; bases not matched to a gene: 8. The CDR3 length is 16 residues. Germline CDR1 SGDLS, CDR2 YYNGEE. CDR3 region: CASSPRLAGGTHEQYF. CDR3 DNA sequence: TGTGCCAGCAGCCCTCGACTAGCGGGAGGGACCCACGAGCAGTACTTC.

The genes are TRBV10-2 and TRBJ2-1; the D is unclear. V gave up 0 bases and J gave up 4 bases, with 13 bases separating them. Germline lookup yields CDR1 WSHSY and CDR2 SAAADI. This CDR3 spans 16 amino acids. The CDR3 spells CASSESRLLPYNEQFF. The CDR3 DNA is TGCGCCAGCAGTGAGTCCCGACTCCTCCCTTACAATGAGCAGTTCTTC.

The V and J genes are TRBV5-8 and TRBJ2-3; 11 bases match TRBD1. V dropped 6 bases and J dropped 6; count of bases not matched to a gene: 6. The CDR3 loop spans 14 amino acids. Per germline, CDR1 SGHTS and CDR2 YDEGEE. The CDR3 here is CASTAGDRGDTQYF. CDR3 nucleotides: TGTGCCAGCACCGCTGGGGACAGGGGGGATACGCAGTATTTT.